Listed below are T cell receptor beta chains from one sample, sequenced in a study of cytomegalovirus exposure and HLA in healthy donors. The data were produced by immunoSEQ multiplex PCR, yet TCRdb's version contains in-frame clones alone and is incomplete. The table has approximately 100,000 clones, 70% to 80% seen once; the top ten hold approximately 12%. The material sequenced was PBMCs. The receptors were gathered from a woman aged 40 to 50 in good health and CMV-seropositive. The CDR3 runs from the conserved cysteine through the conserved F or W. A D gene is named only where the DNA matches it firmly. Size tells how often a clone was seen (once, few, many) or the class of an expanded clone, and some rows leave it out.

J | size | V | D | DNA | CDR3
TRBJ2-1 | NA | TRBV4-2 | NA | TGTGCCAGCAGCCAAGGCTATCCAAGTAATGAGCAGTTCTTC | CASSQGYPSNEQFF
TRBJ2-1 | NA | TRBV4-1 | NA | TGCGCCAGCAGCCGGGGCGGACTAAATGAGCAGTTCTTC | CASSRGGLNEQFF
TRBJ1-1 | few | TRBV7-9 | NA | TGTGCCAGCAGCCTAAATGACGGACAGAAAGCTTTCTTT | CASSLNDGQKAFF
TRBJ2-5 | once | TRBV4-2 | TRBD2 | TGTGCCAGCAGCCAAGACTTGACGGGGGGCCAAGAGACCCAGTACTTC | CASSQDLTGGQETQYF
TRBJ2-7 | NA | TRBV5-4 | NA | TGTGCCAGCAGCTTGTTCAACGAGCAGTACTTC | CASSLFNEQYF
TRBJ2-7 | NA | TRBV19 | NA | TGTGCCAGTAGTGCCTACAAGGACAGCTACGAGCAGTACTTC | CASSAYKDSYEQYF
TRBJ2-5 | NA | TRBV9 | TRBD1 | TGTGCCAGCAGCTCCGCGGGACAGGGCGGGGGGACCCAGTACTTC | CASSSAGQGGGTQYF
TRBJ2-1 | few | TRBV2 | TRBD1 | TGTGCCAGCAGTGAATGGGACAGGGTTTTCGATGAGCAGTTCTTC | CASSEWDRVFDEQFF
TRBJ1-4 | NA | TRBV19 | NA | TGTGCCAGTAGTAAACAGGTTATTGGAAAACTGTTTTTT | CASSKQVIGKLFF
TRBJ1-5 | few | TRBV30 | NA | TGTGCCTGGGGTTCAGGGGATAGCAATCAGCCCCAGCATTTT | CAWGSGDSNQPQHF
TRBJ1-1 | NA | TRBV6-5 | NA | TGTGCCAGCAGTTACTCCTACAGGCAAAACACTGAAGCTTTCTTT | CASSYSYRQNTEAFF
TRBJ2-7 | NA | TRBV15 | NA | TGTGCCACGAGACTGAGGAGCTCCTACGAGCAGTACTTC | CATRLRSSYEQYF
TRBJ1-3 | NA | TRBV5-1 | NA | TGCGCCAGCAGCTTGGCGGGGATAGGAAACACCATATATTTT | CASSLAGIGNTIYF
TRBJ1-4 | NA | TRBV5-1 | NA | TGCGCCAGCAGCTTGGGTCCATCAACTAATGAAAAACTGTTTTTT | CASSLGPSTNEKLFF
TRBJ2-5 | NA | TRBV19 | TRBD2 | TGTGCCAGTAGTTCCTTAACTAGCGGGAGGGAGACCCAGTACTTC | CASSSLTSGRETQYF
TRBJ1-6 | NA | TRBV5-4 | TRBD1 | TGTGCCAGCAGCTTGGGACAGGGTGATTCACCCCTCCACTTT | CASSLGQGDSPLHF
TRBJ2-1 | NA | TRBV2 | TRBD1 | TGTGCCACCCGGGACAGGGGCAATGAGCAGTTCTTC | CATRDRGNEQFF
TRBJ2-1 | NA | TRBV15 | NA | TGTGCCACCAGCAGAGATCTCATTCAGGGGTATGAGCAGTTCTTC | CATSRDLIQGYEQFF
TRBJ2-5 | NA | TRBV5-1 | NA | TGCGCCAGCAGCCTCCTTGACAGCAGAAAAGAGACCCAGTACTTC | CASSLLDSRKETQYF
TRBJ2-2 | NA | TRBV5-1 | NA | TGCGCCAGCAGCTTGGGGTCGGGTCACACCGGGGAGCTGTTTTTT | CASSLGSGHTGELFF
TRBJ2-7 | NA | TRBV5-6 | TRBD1 | TGTGCCAGCAGGCGCGGGGGACAGGGATCGCGAGAGCAGTACTTC | CASRRGGQGSREQYF
TRBJ1-1 | NA | TRBV7-2 | NA | TGTGCCAGCAGCTTAGGTTCGGGGGACGGTGAAGCTTTCTTT | CASSLGSGDGEAFF
TRBJ2-7 | NA | TRBV5-5 | NA | TGTGCCAGCAGCTTGGCCAGTACTTATACTAACTACGAGCAGTACTTC | CASSLASTYTNYEQYF
TRBJ1-1 | NA | TRBV6-1 | TRBD1 | TGTGCCAGCAGTGACGACAGGGGGCGAGGGAACACTGAAGCTTTCTTT | CASSDDRGRGNTEAFF
TRBJ1-1 | NA | TRBV10-1 | NA | TGCGCCAGCAGTGAGTCGCTGGGGAGCACTGAAGCTTTCTTT | CASSESLGSTEAFF
TRBJ1-2 | NA | TRBV6-1 | TRBD1 | TGTGCCAGCAGTGACAGGGGGCTTGGTGGCTACACCTTC | CASSDRGLGGYTF
TRBJ2-1 | once | TRBV2 | NA | TGTGCCAGCAGTGAAGCATTTGGAGGGAATGAGCAGTTCTTC | CASSEAFGGNEQFF
TRBJ1-2 | once | TRBV19 | TRBD1 | TGTGCCTCAATCCCGGGTGACAGGGGTGGCTATGGCTACACCTTC | CASIPGDRGGYGYTF
TRBJ1-2 | NA | TRBV6-1 | NA | TGTGCCAGCAGTGAATCCGCTACCCTTAACTATGGCTACACCTTC | CASSESATLNYGYTF
TRBJ1-2 | NA | TRBV6-6 | NA | TGTGCCAGCAGTGCGAGGACAGCCGTCGACTTC | CASSARTAVDF
TRBJ2-7 | NA | TRBV6-5 | TRBD2 | TGTGCCAGCAGTTTCCGATCTAGCGGGGGTTCCTACGAGCAGTACTTC | CASSFRSSGGSYEQYF
TRBJ2-7 | NA | TRBV28 | TRBD1 | TGTGCCAGCAGTTTACCAGGGGGCGAGTACTTC | CASSLPGGEYF
TRBJ1-1 | NA | TRBV7-9 | TRBD1 | TGTGCCAGCAGCTTAGAACAGGGGGCACAAGCTTTCTTT | CASSLEQGAQAFF
TRBJ2-1 | NA | TRBV5-1 | NA | TGCGCCAGCAGCTTGGAAGATACTCCGGACAATGAGCAGTTCTTC | CASSLEDTPDNEQFF
TRBJ2-2 | few | TRBV10-2 | NA | TGCGCCAGCATGGCAAGAGGGCAGACGAACACCGGGGAGCTGTTTTTT | CASMARGQTNTGELFF
TRBJ1-1 | NA | TRBV11-2 | TRBD1 | TGTGCCAGCAGCTATGACAGGGGCGAAGCTTTCTTT | CASSYDRGEAFF
TRBJ2-1 | NA | TRBV4-1 | TRBD2 | TGCGCCAGCAGCCAACTAGCGGGGGGGCACAATGAGCAGTTCTTC | CASSQLAGGHNEQFF
TRBJ2-5 | NA | TRBV10-3 | TRBD2 | TGTGCCATCAGTGAGTCGGCTGGTAGCGGGGACCCCCAAGAGACCCAGTACTTC | CAISESAGSGDPQETQYF
TRBJ2-1 | NA | TRBV7-9 | TRBD2 | TGTGCCAGCAGCCCGGGGGGCTACAATGAGCAGTTCTTC | CASSPGGYNEQFF
TRBJ2-6 | many | TRBV6-5 | NA | TGTGCCAGCAGGAGCTCTGGGGCCAACGTCCTGACTTTC | CASRSSGANVLTF
TRBJ1-5 | NA | TRBV21-1 | NA | TGTGCCACCCCCCAAGGGGGACAGCCCCAGCATTTT | CATPQGGQPQHF
TRBJ2-7 | NA | TRBV6-1 | TRBD2 | TGTGCCAGTTGCGGGGGGGCGTTCGCCTACGAGCAGTACTTC | CASCGGAFAYEQYF